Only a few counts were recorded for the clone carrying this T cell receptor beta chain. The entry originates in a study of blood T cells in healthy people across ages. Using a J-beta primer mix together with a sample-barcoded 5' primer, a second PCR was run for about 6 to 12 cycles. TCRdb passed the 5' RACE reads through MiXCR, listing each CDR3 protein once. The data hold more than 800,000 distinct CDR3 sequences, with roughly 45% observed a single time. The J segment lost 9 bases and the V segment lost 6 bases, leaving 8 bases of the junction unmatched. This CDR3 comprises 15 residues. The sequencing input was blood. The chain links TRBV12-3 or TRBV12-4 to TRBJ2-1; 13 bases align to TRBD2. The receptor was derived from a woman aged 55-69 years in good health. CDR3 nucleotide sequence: TGTGCCAGCAGCCCAACTAGCGGGAGGGCCACTGAGCAGTTCTTC. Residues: CASSPTSGRATEQFF.